The 12 T cell receptor beta chains listed next were all sequenced from one sample in a study of blood T cell repertoires in COVID-19. The method was immunoSEQ multiplex PCR; TCRdb's version includes in-frame clones alone and lacks a portion of them. The sample comprises fewer than 85,000 clones, about 73% of which are singletons, and around 20% rests with the top ten. Material for sequencing was peripheral blood. The receptors come from a man aged 55 to 70 with acute or convalescent COVID-19.

V and J are TRBV9 and TRBJ2-2; TRBD2 aligns across 14 bases. The CDR3 spans 16 residues. V lost 3 bases and J lost 6; bases outside the gene matches: 4. The germline V gene encodes CDR1 SGDLS and CDR2 YYNGEE. As DNA, the CDR3 is TGTGCCAGCAGCGAGGGGGGACTAGCGGGAGCCGGGGAGCTGTTTTTT. This encodes CASSEGGLAGAGELFF.

CDR3 DNA sequence: TGTGCCAGCGTCGGGACAGGGGATTGGAATCAGCCCCAGCATTTT. Translation: CASVGTGDWNQPQHF. The chain recombines TRBV6-5 with TRBJ1-5, with 10 bases fitting TRBD1. Germline V gene data show CDR1 as MNHEY and CDR2 as SVGAGI. With 8 bases clipped from V and 4 bases from J, the junction kept 8 bases outside the gene matches. The CDR3 is 15 amino acids.

The CDR3: CASSQRDNQPQHF. CDR3 coding DNA: TGTGCCAGCAGCCAGCGGGATAATCAGCCCCAGCATTTT. The rearrangement joins TRBV3-1 (or the pseudogene TRBV3-2) to TRBJ1-5; no firm D call. CDR1 is LGHDT and CDR2 is YNNKEL in the germline V gene (reference sequence). This CDR3 spans 13 amino acids. Trimming removed 3 bases from V and 4 bases from J, with 7 bases in between.

V is TRBV19 and J is TRBJ2-3; D is perhaps TRBD1 (5 bases). Germline assignment: CDR1 LNHDA and CDR2 SQIVND (reference sequence). The CDR3 runs to 15 residues. Trimming took 9 bases from V and 3 from J, leaving 19 bases between them. The CDR3 here is CASTRTAGSTDTQYF. The CDR3 region has the DNA TGTGCCAGCACCCGGACCGCAGGGTCGACAGATACGCAGTATTTT.

This chain joins TRBV6-6 and TRBJ1-2, with 7 bases lining up with TRBD1. In germline, CDR1 is MNHNY, CDR2 SVGAGI (reference sequence). Trimming at V came to 6 bases and at J to 7 bases, leaving 5 bases not matched to a gene. The CDR3 is 12 amino acids. The CDR3 nucleotides are TGTGCCAGCAGATTGGACAGGACTGGCTACACCTTC. It codes for CASRLDRTGYTF.

The chain employs TRBV4-1 and TRBJ2-6; 10 bases are shared with TRBD1. The CDR3 is 19 amino acids. V was pared by 4 bases and J by 0 bases, with 9 bases of the junction left unmatched. Germline CDR1 reads MGHRA; CDR2 reads YSYEKL. The CDR3 region has the DNA TGCGCCAGCAGCCTTAGATCGGGACAGGGGTTCTCTGGGGCCAACGTCCTGACTTTC. As protein: CASSLRSGQGFSGANVLTF.

This clone was recorded a few times. The chain recombines TRBV19 with TRBJ1-2; 11 positions match TRBD1. J gave up 1 base and V 7 bases, and 5 bases lay outside the gene matches. The CDR3 spans 15 residues. From germline, CDR1 is LNHDA and CDR2 SQIVND (reference sequence). The CDR3: CASKRDRGFNYGYTF. CDR3 bases: TGTGCCAGTAAAAGGGACAGGGGGTTTAACTATGGCTACACCTTC.

This clone has a handful of counts. The rearrangement joins TRBV9 to TRBJ1-3, with a tentative D call TRBD1 (5 bases). The germline gives CDR1 SGDLS, CDR2 YYNGEE. The CDR3 sequence is 15 residues long. The V and J ends lost 0 bases and 0 bases respectively, with 7 bases between them. The CDR3 nucleotides read TGTGCCAGCAGCGTAGAAGGGGACTCTGGAAACACCATATATTTT. Amino acids: CASSVEGDSGNTIYF.

This clone showed up just once. The rearrangement joins TRBV18 to TRBJ2-5, with D uncertain. The germline CDR1 and CDR2 sequences are KGHSH and LQKENI. V lost 4 bases and J lost 0, with 6 bases in between. CDR3 size: 13 residues. CDR3 in DNA: TGTGCCAGCTCACAGTACAACCAAGAGACCCAGTACTTC. It specifies CASSQYNQETQYF. Complete variable domain (other parts from reference TRBV18 and TRBJ2-5): NAGVMQNPRHLVRRRGQEARLRCSPMKGHSHVYWYRQLPEEGLKFMVYLQKENIIDESGMPKERFSAEFPKEGPSILRIQQVVRGDSAAYFCASSQYNQETQYFGPGTRLLVL.

This clone is a singleton in its sample. The V and J genes are TRBV18 and TRBJ1-1; 7 nucleotides match TRBD1. CDR1 KGHSH and CDR2 LQKENI come from the germline V gene. Unmatched junction bases numbered 8, after V lost 5 bases and J lost 5 bases. CDR3 length equals 14 residues. For the CDR3, the DNA is TGTGCCAGCTCATCTAGGGGGCGCGGAACTGAAGCTTTCTTT. The encoded protein is CASSSRGRGTEAFF.

The chain employs TRBV20-1 and TRBJ1-2; D is undetermined. The V and J ends lost 7 bases and 8 bases respectively, with 11 bases between them. Germline V gene sequence: CDR1 DFQATT, CDR2 SNEGSKA (reference sequence). CDR3 length: 10 residues. The CDR3: CSGSPKGYTF. CDR3 DNA sequence: TGCAGTGGGAGCCCTAAGGGCTACACCTTC.

The V call is TRBV7-3, the J call TRBJ1-1; D not resolved. The CDR3 loop spans 16 amino acids. Trimming left V 1 base short and J 0 bases short, with 12 bases between. CDR1 SGHTA and CDR2 FQGTGA come from the germline V gene. This CDR3 reads CASSLRQITMNTEAFF. CDR3 sequence (DNA): TGTGCCAGCAGCTTAAGGCAGATAACCATGAACACTGAAGCTTTCTTT. Combining the CDR3 with reference TRBV7-3 and TRBJ1-1 gives the whole variable domain GAGVSQTPSNKVTEKGKYVELRCDPISGHTALYWYRQSLGQGPEFLIYFQGTGAADDSGLPNDRFFAVRPEGSVSTLKIQRTERGDSAVYLCASSLRQITMNTEAFFGQGTRLTVV.